The text below deals with one T cell receptor (beta chain). Antigen unknown. These data belong to a study of blood T cells in healthy people across ages. The use of a sample-barcoded 5' primer and a J-beta primer mix characterized a second PCR of roughly 7 to 11 cycles. The template-switch adaptor was a 5' adaptor with 12 random nucleotides. It tagged each cDNA molecule. MiXCR, applied by TCRdb to the 5' RACE reads, yields one record per CDR3 protein. The table lists over a million distinct CDR3 sequences, roughly 40% of them singletons. Each donor had 9 to 10 milliliters of peripheral blood drawn. Findings and caveats of the study: Both naive CD4+ cell counts and diversity were greater in long-lived donors than in aged donors.

Input material: blood. This clonotype was obtained from a woman aged 18 to 35 in good health.

The CDR3 DNA sequence: TGTGCCAGCAGTGATTGGGGGCCAATTAGCACAGATACGCAGTATTTT. Translating it yields CASSDWGPISTDTQYF. The gene calls are TRBV6-1 and TRBJ2-3, with D perhaps matching TRBD1 (6 bases). Germline V gives CDR1 MNHNS, CDR2 SASEGT. The length of the CDR3 is 16 residues. Trimming cost V 3 bases and J 0 bases, with 13 bases left between them.